One TCR beta chain is described in this entry. This record belongs to a study of early T cells in non-severe SARS-CoV-2 infection. Across the whole study: Sequencing of unsorted whole blood was done on bulk RNA, leaving chains unpaired.

Unique molecular identifiers were added to individual cDNA molecules. Each CDR3 protein is one row after TCRdb ran MiXCR on the 5' RACE reads. This sample has some 110,000 distinct CDR3 sequences; about 16% occur once, and the top ten carry roughly a fifth. The CDR3 spans 15 residues. Trimming left V 4 bases short and J 2 bases short, with 15 bases between. Germline V gives CDR1 SEHNR, CDR2 FQNEAQ (reference sequence). V and J are TRBV7-9 and TRBJ2-7, with D perhaps matching TRBD1 (6 bases). The source is an adult who was a healthcare worker with PCR-confirmed SARS-CoV-2 infection or an uninfected control (not recorded which). The sample was whole blood. CDR3 region: CASSSDRLITYEQYF. CDR3 DNA: TGTGCCAGCAGCTCGGACAGACTAATCACCTACGAGCAGTACTTC.